This TCR beta chain stems from a study of shared clonotypes between healthy human individuals. Study background: Per donor, three plates held CD4 naive cells, three held CD4 memory, two held CD8 naive and one held CD8 memory. Study-wide points: Compared with clonotypes that all four donors shared, non-shared clonotypes had lower generation probabilities. Rarefaction analysis demonstrated incomplete sorted-subset sequencing notwithstanding large depth.

Remarks on this clone: The antigen remains unidentified. Other DNA sequences in the same sample also yield this CDR3.

Trimming stripped 4 bases from V and 3 bases from J, with 8 bases between. Per the germline V gene, CDR1 is SGHRS and CDR2 is YFSETQ. The CDR3 is 13 residues long. How the authors handled the data: In the immunoSEQ data, sequences were junction-only and lacked quality scores, so filtering differed. The assay was immunoSEQ multiplex PCR, and TCRdb's table has in-frame clones only and misses some. The V and J calls and clone size come from that table; D and trimming were worked out from the DNA. The table shows millions of clones, with about 95% occurring only once. Cells designated naive CD8 were CD45RO-negative and were positively selected for CCR7, with terminally differentiated effector memory CD45RA+ cells excluded.

Sequenced sample: naive CD8+ T cells sorted from blood. The chain recombines TRBV5-1 with TRBJ2-1, with D hard to call. This clonotype was obtained from a man younger than 35 in good health. CDR3 in DNA: TGCGCCAGCAGCCCCACCGGCTACAATGAGCAGTTCTTC. This gives the protein CASSPTGYNEQFF.